This TCR beta chain appears in the sequencing data of a study of cytomegalovirus exposure and HLA in healthy donors. Primers: 60 Vbeta forward and 13 Jbeta reverse. The table came from immunoSEQ multiplex PCR; TCRdb's copy has only in-frame clones and leaves some out. Of 150,000 to 200,000 clones in the sample, around 77% were seen once. The donors comprised healthy bone marrow donors. Turning to this clone: The antigen is undetermined.

Study results and caveats: What a later analysis showed was that several of the most significant clusters appeared linked to common viral pathogens. One variant, a missense change in DCLRE1C, was linked in a later analysis to TCR beta V- and J-gene trimming.

Source material: PBMCs. This TCR was recovered from a woman aged 40 to 49 in good health and CMV-seronegative.

CDR3 nucleotide sequence: TGTGCCAGCAGTTACCCGAGCGGGAGTACAGATACGCAGTATTTT. Translated: CASSYPSGSTDTQYF. The rearrangement joins TRBV6-6 to TRBJ2-3, with 8 bases identical to TRBD2. This CDR3 spans 15 amino acids. Trimming removed 2 bases from V and 3 bases from J; junction bases left unmatched: 4. Germline V gives CDR1 MNHNY, CDR2 SVGAGI (reference sequence).